These 10 T cell receptor beta chains were all obtained from the same sample, sequenced in a study of cytomegalovirus exposure and HLA in healthy donors. The PCR used 60 Vbeta and 13 Jbeta primers. TCRdb's copy holds only in-frame clones and misses some; the assay was immunoSEQ multiplex PCR. The sample has roughly 180,000 clones, about four fifths seen once. The sample was PBMCs. The receptors originated from a female donor in good health and CMV-seronegative.

The genes are TRBV7-2 and TRBJ2-5; D may be TRBD1 (5 bases). V was shortened by 4 bases and J by 7 bases, with 16 bases between the two germline ends. The CDR3 is made up of 14 amino acids. Germline V gives CDR1 SGHTA, CDR2 FQGNSA. This CDR3 reads CASSSRQYPGTQYF. The CDR3 DNA follows: TGTGCCAGCAGCTCACGACAGTACCCGGGGACCCAGTACTTC.

This clone came up a few times. The rearrangement joins TRBV6-1 to TRBJ2-3, with a possible D match to TRBD1 (5 bases). Between the trimmed V and J ends, which lost 0 bases and 2 bases, there was a span of 9 bases. This CDR3 spans 15 amino acids. Germline V gene lookup returns CDR1 MNHNS and CDR2 SASEGT. The CDR3 loop reads CASSEAQGATDTQYF. CDR3 in DNA: TGTGCCAGCAGTGAAGCGCAGGGCGCCACAGATACGCAGTATTTT.

The rearrangement links TRBV6-5 to TRBJ1-6; D call uncertain. The V end lost 5 bases, the J end lost 8 bases, and 13 bases lay between the germline ends. Looked up from germline, CDR1 is MNHEY and CDR2 is SVGAGI. The CDR3 extends over 14 amino acids. CDR3 residues: CASSDYGEDSPLHF. CDR3 nucleotides: TGTGCCAGCAGTGATTATGGGGAGGATTCACCCCTCCACTTT.

This clone has more than one count but fewer than ten. The rearrangement joins TRBV6-5 to TRBJ1-4; 7 nucleotides align to TRBD1. Germline assignment: CDR1 MNHEY and CDR2 SVGAGI. Trimming at V came to 5 bases and at J to 3 bases, leaving 3 bases not matched to a gene. The CDR3 covers 14 residues. The CDR3 DNA is TGTGCCAGCAGTCATAGGGGGCCTAATGAAAAACTGTTTTTT. Amino acids: CASSHRGPNEKLFF.

This rearrangement joins TRBV7-3 to TRBJ2-1, with TRBD2 as a possible D gene (6 bases). In germline, CDR1 is SGHTA, CDR2 FQGTGA. Deletions cut 5 bases from V and 7 bases from J, with 15 bases between. The CDR3 runs to 14 residues. The CDR3 spells CASSPTGTQNEQFF. The CDR3 region has the DNA TGTGCCAGCAGCCCTACCGGGACTCAAAATGAGCAGTTCTTC. Together with reference TRBV7-3 and TRBJ2-1, the CDR3 gives the full variable domain: GAGVSQTPSNKVTEKGKYVELRCDPISGHTALYWYRQSLGQGPEFLIYFQGTGAADDSGLPNDRFFAVRPEGSVSTLKIQRTERGDSAVYLCASSPTGTQNEQFFGPGTRLTVL.

The chain uses TRBV18 and TRBJ2-7; TRBD1 agrees at 8 bases. This CDR3 is 14 amino acids long. With 3 bases clipped from V and 0 bases from J, the junction kept 1 base outside the gene matches. Germline V gene data show CDR1 as KGHSH and CDR2 as LQKENI. The CDR3 DNA follows: TGTGCCAGCTCACCGGACAGGGCCTCCTACGAGCAGTACTTC. This sequence encodes CASSPDRASYEQYF.

The chain combines TRBV6-1 with TRBJ1-2; D is undetermined. The germline gives CDR1 MNHNS, CDR2 SASEGT. V lost 6 bases and J 6 bases, leaving 20 bases between the germline ends. The CDR3 extends over 15 amino acids. The CDR3 reads CASSEIRDEFNGYTF. CDR3 DNA sequence: TGTGCCAGCAGCGAGATCCGGGATGAATTTAATGGCTACACCTTC.

This chain connects TRBV12-2 to TRBJ1-4. TRBV12-2 is listed as a pseudogene. The length of the CDR3 is 17 residues. CDR3 in amino acids: CASRPNRRDLANEKLFF. The CDR3 DNA sequence: TGTGCAAGTCGCCCGAACAGGAGGGACTTAGCTAATGAAAAACTGTTTTTT.

The chain is built from TRBV7-6 and TRBJ1-5; TRBD1 matches at 8 bases. In germline, CDR1 is SGHVS, CDR2 FNYEAQ. The trim removed 2 bases at V and 0 bases at J, leaving 6 bases unmatched. The CDR3 spans 17 residues. The CDR3 bases are TGTGCCAGCAGCTTACGAGGGGACAGGTTTAGCAATCAGCCCCAGCATTTT. Protein sequence: CASSLRGDRFSNQPQHF.

The chain's CDR3 is CASSLWDRGGSPLHF. The CDR3 region has the DNA TGCGCCAGCAGCTTGTGGGACAGGGGAGGATCACCCCTCCACTTT. The chain uses TRBV5-1 and TRBJ1-6; TRBD1 aligns across 10 bases. Germline V gene data show CDR1 as SGHRS and CDR2 as YFSETQ. With V trimmed by 1 base and J by 10 bases, 5 bases remained unmatched. The CDR3 is made up of 15 amino acids.